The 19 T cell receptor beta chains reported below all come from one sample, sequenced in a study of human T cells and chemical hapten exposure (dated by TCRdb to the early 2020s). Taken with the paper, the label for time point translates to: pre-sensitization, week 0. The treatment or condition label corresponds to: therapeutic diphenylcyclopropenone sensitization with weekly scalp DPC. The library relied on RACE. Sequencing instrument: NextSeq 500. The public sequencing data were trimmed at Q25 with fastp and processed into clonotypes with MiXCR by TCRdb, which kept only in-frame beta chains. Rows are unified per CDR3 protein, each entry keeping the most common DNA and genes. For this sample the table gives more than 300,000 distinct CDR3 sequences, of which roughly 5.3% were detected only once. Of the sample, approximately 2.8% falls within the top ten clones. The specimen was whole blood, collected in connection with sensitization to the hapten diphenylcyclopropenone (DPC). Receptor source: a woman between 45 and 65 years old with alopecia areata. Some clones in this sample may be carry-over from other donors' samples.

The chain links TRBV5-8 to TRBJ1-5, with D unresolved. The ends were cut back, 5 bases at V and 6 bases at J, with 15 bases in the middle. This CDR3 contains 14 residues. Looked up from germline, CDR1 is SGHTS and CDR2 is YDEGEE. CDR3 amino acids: CASSHDPAFQPQHF. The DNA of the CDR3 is TGTGCCAGCAGTCATGACCCGGCCTTTCAGCCCCAGCATTTT.

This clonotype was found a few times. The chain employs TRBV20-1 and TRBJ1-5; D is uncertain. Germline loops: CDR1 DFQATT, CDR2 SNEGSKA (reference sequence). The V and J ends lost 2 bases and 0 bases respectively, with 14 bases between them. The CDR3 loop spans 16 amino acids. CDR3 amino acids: CSARSSGGFSNQPQHF. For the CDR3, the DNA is TGCAGTGCTAGATCTTCCGGAGGGTTTAGCAATCAGCCCCAGCATTTT.

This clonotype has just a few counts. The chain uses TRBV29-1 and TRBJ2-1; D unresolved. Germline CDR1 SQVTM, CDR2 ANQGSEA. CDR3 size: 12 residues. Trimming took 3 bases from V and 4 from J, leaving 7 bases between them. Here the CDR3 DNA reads TGCAGCGTTGAGTACGGATACAATGAGCAGTTCTTC. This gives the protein CSVEYGYNEQFF.

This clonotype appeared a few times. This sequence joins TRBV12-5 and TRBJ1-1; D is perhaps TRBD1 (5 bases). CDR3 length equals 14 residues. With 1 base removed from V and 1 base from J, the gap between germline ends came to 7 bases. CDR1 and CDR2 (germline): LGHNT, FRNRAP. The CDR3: CASGLGGPNTEAFF. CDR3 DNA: TGTGCTAGTGGTTTGGGGGGCCCGAACACTGAAGCTTTCTTT.

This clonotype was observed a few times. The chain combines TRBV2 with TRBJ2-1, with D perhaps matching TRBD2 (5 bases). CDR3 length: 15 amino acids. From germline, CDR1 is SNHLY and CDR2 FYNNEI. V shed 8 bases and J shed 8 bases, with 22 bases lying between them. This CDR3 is CASLKRETNSDEQFF. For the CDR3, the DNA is TGTGCCAGCCTGAAGAGGGAGACAAATTCAGATGAGCAGTTCTTC.

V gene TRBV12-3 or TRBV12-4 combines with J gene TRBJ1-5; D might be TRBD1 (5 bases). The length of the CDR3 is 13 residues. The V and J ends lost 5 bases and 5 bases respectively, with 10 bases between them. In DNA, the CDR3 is TGTGCCAGCAGTGGGTTGGGGGATCAGCCCCAGCATTTT. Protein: CASSGLGDQPQHF.

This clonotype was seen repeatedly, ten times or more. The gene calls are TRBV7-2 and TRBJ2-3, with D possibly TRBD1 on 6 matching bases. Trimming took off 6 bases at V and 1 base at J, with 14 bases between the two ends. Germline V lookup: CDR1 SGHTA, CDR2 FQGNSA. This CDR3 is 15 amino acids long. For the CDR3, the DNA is TGTGCCAGCAGACCCCGGGACATACGCACAGATACGCAGTATTTT. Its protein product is CASRPRDIRTDTQYF.

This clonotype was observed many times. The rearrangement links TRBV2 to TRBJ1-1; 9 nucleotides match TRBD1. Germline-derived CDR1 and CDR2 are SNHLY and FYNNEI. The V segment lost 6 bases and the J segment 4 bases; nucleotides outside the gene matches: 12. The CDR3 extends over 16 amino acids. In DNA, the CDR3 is TGTGCCAGCAGCGAACGGGACAGGGTCGTGGGCACTGAAGCTTTCTTT. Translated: CASSERDRVVGTEAFF. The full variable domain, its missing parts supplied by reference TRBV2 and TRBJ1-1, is EPEVTQTPSHQVTQMGQEVILRCVPISNHLYFYWYRQILGQKVEFLVSFYNNEISEKSEIFDDQFSVERPDGSNFTLKIRSTKLEDSAMYFCASSERDRVVGTEAFFGQGTRLTVV.

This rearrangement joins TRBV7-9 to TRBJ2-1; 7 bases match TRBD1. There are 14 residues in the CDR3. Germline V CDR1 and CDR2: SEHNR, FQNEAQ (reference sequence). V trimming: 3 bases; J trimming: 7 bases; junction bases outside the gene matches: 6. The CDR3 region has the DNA TGTGCCAGCAGCTTGACAGGGACGGGGAATGAGCAGTTCTTC. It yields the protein CASSLTGTGNEQFF.

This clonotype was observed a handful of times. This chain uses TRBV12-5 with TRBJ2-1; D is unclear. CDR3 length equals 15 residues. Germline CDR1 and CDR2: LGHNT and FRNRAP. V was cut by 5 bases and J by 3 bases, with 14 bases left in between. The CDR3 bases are TGTGCTAGTGGTCCCGGAGCGAACAGCTACAATGAGCAGTTCTTC. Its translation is CASGPGANSYNEQFF.

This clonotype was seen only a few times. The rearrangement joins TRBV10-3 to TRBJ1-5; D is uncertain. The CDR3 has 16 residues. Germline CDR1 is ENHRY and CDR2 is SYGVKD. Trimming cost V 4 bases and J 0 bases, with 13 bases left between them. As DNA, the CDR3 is TGTGCCATCAGTGCCTCGGGAAGTTATAGCAATCAGCCCCAGCATTTT. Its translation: CAISASGSYSNQPQHF.

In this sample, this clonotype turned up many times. CDR3 sequence (DNA): TGTGCCAGCAGGCACTCTGGGGCCAACGTCCTGACTTTC. Its translation: CASRHSGANVLTF. This chain connects TRBV28 to TRBJ2-6; D unresolved. Trimming took off 6 bases at V and 0 bases at J, with 3 bases between the two ends. The CDR3 sequence is 13 residues long. CDR1 is MDHEN and CDR2 is SYDVKM in the germline V gene.

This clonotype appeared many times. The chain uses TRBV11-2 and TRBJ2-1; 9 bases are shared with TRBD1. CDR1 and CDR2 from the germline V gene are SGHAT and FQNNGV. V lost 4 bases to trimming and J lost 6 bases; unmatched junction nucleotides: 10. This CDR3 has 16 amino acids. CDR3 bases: TGTGCCAGCAGCTACACCCCGGGACAGGGACCCAATGAGCAGTTCTTC. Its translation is CASSYTPGQGPNEQFF. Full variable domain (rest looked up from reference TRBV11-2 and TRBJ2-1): EAGVAQSPRYKIIEKRQSVAFWCNPISGHATLYWYQQILGQGPKLLIQFQNNGVVDDSQLPKDRFSAERLKGVDSTLKIQPAKLEDSAVYLCASSYTPGQGPNEQFFGPGTRLTVL.

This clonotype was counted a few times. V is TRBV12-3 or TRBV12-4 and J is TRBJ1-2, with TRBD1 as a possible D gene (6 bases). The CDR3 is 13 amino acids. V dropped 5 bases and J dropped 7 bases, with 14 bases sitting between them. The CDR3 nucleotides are TGTGCCAGCAGTACCCGATGGACAGCTGGCTACACCTTC. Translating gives CASSTRWTAGYTF.

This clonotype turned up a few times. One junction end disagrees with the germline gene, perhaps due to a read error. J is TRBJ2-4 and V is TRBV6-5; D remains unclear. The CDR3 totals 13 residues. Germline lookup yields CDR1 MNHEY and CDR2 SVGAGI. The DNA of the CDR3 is TGTGCCAGCAGTTACGGTGCCAAAAACATTCAGTATTTC. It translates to CASSYGAKNIQYF.

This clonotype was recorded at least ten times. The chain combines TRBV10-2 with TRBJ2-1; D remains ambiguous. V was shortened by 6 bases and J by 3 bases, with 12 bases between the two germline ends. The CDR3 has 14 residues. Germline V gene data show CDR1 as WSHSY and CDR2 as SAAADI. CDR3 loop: CASRSRASYNEQFF. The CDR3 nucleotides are TGCGCCAGCAGGAGTCGAGCCAGCTACAATGAGCAGTTCTTC.

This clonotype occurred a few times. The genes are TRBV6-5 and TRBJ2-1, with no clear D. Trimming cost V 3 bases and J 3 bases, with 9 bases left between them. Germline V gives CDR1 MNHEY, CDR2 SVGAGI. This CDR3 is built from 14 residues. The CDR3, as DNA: TGTGCCAGCAGTTATTTATCGGACTACAATGAGCAGTTCTTC. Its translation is CASSYLSDYNEQFF.

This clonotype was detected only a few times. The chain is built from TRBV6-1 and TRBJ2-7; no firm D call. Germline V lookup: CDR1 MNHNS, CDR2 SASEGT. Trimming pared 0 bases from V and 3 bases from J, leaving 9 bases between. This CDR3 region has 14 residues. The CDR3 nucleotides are TGTGCCAGCAGTGAAGCTCCCTTCAACTACGAGCAGTACTTC. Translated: CASSEAPFNYEQYF.

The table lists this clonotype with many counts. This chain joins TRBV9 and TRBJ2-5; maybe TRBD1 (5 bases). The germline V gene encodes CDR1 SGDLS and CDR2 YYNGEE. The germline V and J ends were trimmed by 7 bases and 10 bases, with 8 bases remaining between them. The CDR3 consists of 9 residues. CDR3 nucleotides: TGTGCCAGCCCTACAGGCCAGTACTTC. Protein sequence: CASPTGQYF.